The clone carrying this TCR beta chain was found once. The table came from immunoSEQ multiplex PCR; TCRdb's copy has only in-frame clones and leaves some out. This table has about 55,000 clones, about 80% appearing once. This record belongs to a study of blood T cell repertoires in COVID-19. Study context: In each case, the material was cDNA or gDNA derived from T cells, B-cell-depleted T cells, or PBMCs.

Germline CDR1 reads SGHNT; CDR2 reads YENEEA. V dropped 2 bases and J dropped 8 bases, with 22 bases sitting between them. This CDR3 region has 16 residues. This clonotype was obtained from a human donor in a cohort sampled during active COVID-19. Sequencing was performed on peripheral blood. The chain is built from TRBV11-3 and TRBJ2-7; a weak D match, TRBD2 (6 bases). The CDR3 loop reads CASSLSGGASEGQQYF. The CDR3, as DNA: TGTGCCAGCAGCTTATCTGGGGGTGCTAGCGAGGGTCAGCAGTACTTC. The complete variable domain, with remaining parts taken from reference TRBV11-3 and TRBJ2-7, reads EAGVVQSPRYKIIEKKQPVAFWCNPISGHNTLYWYLQNLGQGPELLIRYENEEAVDDSQLPKDRFSAERLKGVDSTLKIQPAELGDSAVYLCASSLSGGASEGQQYFGPGTRLTVT.